Detailed here is one T cell receptor (beta chain). The antigen remains undetermined. Sequencing used immunoSEQ multiplex PCR; TCRdb keeps in-frame clones, though not all of them. There are some 84,000 clones in the sample; about four fifths occur only once, and approximately 0.78% lies in the top ten. V was cut by 5 bases and J by 4 bases, with 10 bases left in between. This CDR3 has 13 amino acids. Per germline, CDR1 SNHLY and CDR2 FYNNEI. The source of the sample is a study of graft-versus-host responses after intestinal transplantation. Overall study context: Tacrolimus plus steroids were given to all recipients for roughly three years, preceded by anti-thymocyte globulin induction.

Study findings and constraints: Recipient marrow contained GvH clones, some of which appeared first in ileum or blood. After transplant, early declines in HvG clones were associated with peak levels of circulating GvH clones.

The rearrangement joins TRBV2 to TRBJ2-3, with TRBD2 as a possible D gene (5 bases). The TCR comes from a human donor who received an intestinal transplant. Sequenced here: unstimulated CD4+ T cells sorted from spleen or lymph node cells, sampled before intestinal transplant. The CDR3 loop is CASSSDSADTQYF. The CDR3 DNA is TGTGCCAGCAGTTCGGACTCGGCAGATACGCAGTATTTT.